Listed here is a single TCR beta chain. The source of the sample is a study of graft-versus-host responses after intestinal transplantation. Repertoires were generated with immunoSEQ multiplex PCR, while TCRdb's copy carries only in-frame clones and drops some. The sample carries roughly 23,000 clones, around three quarters recorded once. Trimming stripped 0 bases from V and 7 bases from J, with 7 bases between. The CDR3 has 13 residues. CDR1 is PRHDT, CDR2 FYEKMQ, per germline (reference sequence). Processing released intraepithelial and lamina propria lymphocytes from the graft tissue. This chain connects TRBV13 to TRBJ2-4; no reliable D call. Sequencing used ileum tissue, obtained 12 days after intestinal transplant. This TCR was sampled from a human patient who received an intestinal transplant, so some T cells may come from the graft donor. Written as DNA, the CDR3 is TGTGCCAGCAGCTTAGGCGGAGTGAACATTCAGTACTTC. Encoded protein: CASSLGGVNIQYF.